The next 31 T cell receptor beta chains were all read from a single sample in a study of shared clonotypes between healthy human individuals. Measured with immunoSEQ multiplex PCR; TCRdb has only the in-frame clones, and not every one. The sample consists of a few million clones, more than 80% of them appearing once. The source material was naive CD4+ T cells sorted from blood. Sample subset: CD45RA+ positively selected. The origin of the receptors is a man younger than 30 in good health.

This chain joins TRBV2 and TRBJ2-7; D is possibly TRBD2 (5 bases). The CDR3 length is 14 residues. V was shortened by 3 bases and J by 1 base, with 10 bases between the two germline ends. The germline CDR1 and CDR2 sequences are SNHLY and FYNNEI. CDR3 protein: CASSDPGISYEQYF. The CDR3 DNA reads TGTGCCAGCAGTGACCCCGGGATTTCCTACGAGCAGTACTTC.

For this clone: Additional DNA sequences in this sample encode the identical CDR3. The chain has TRBV28 and TRBJ1-3, with TRBD1 as a possible D gene (5 bases). CDR1 is MDHEN, CDR2 SYDVKM, per germline. The CDR3 length is 13 residues. V was shortened by 2 bases and J by 3 bases, with 5 bases between the two germline ends. The CDR3 sequence: CASSLRGGNTIYF. In DNA, the CDR3 is TGTGCCAGCAGTTTAAGGGGTGGAAACACCATATATTTT.

This clone was detected only once. V and J are TRBV6-1 and TRBJ1-5, with a tentative D call TRBD1 (6 bases). The length of the CDR3 is 15 residues. V lost 5 bases and J 3 bases, leaving 14 bases between the germline ends. Germline V lookup: CDR1 MNHNS, CDR2 SASEGT. The CDR3 here is CASSPLGTFNQPQHF. DNA for the CDR3: TGTGCCAGCAGTCCTTTAGGGACATTCAATCAGCCCCAGCATTTT.

This clone was found once. This sequence joins TRBV7-6 and TRBJ1-2; D is uncertain. Germline assignment: CDR1 SGHVS and CDR2 FNYEAQ. Trimming cost V 4 bases and J 7 bases, with 10 bases left between them. CDR3 length: 12 amino acids. CDR3 sequence (DNA): TGTGCCAGCAGCTCAGAGGGAGCTGGCTACACCTTC. This encodes CASSSEGAGYTF.

This chain uses TRBV19 with TRBJ2-5; TRBD2 aligns across 7 bases. This CDR3 comprises 14 residues. The ends lost 7 bases at V and 4 bases at J; junction bases unmatched: 9. Germline V gives CDR1 LNHDA, CDR2 SQIVND (reference sequence). CDR3 sequence: CASTPGGGRETQYF. Here the CDR3 DNA reads TGTGCCAGTACCCCAGGCGGGGGAAGAGAGACCCAGTACTTC.

The chain joins TRBV15 to TRBJ2-6, with 7 bases that match TRBD1. Germline CDR1 reads LNHNV; CDR2 reads YYDKDF (reference sequence). The CDR3 covers 20 residues. Trimming took 4 bases from V and 0 from J; bases not matched to a gene: 15. The CDR3 nucleotides read TGTGCCACCAGCACCCCGGCAGGGCGAGGGGGCTCCTCTGGGGCCAACGTCCTGACTTTC. The encoded protein is CATSTPAGRGGSSGANVLTF.

Concerning this clone: Other DNA sequences in this specimen translate into the identical CDR3. V and J are TRBV9 and TRBJ2-5, with TRBD2 matching over 13 bases. This CDR3 is built from 15 residues. The germline gives CDR1 SGDLS, CDR2 YYNGEE. The ends lost 4 bases at V and 5 bases at J; junction bases unmatched: 5. The CDR3 nucleotides read TGTGCCAGCAGCCCCCAGACTAGCGGGAGGGAGACCCAGTACTTC. It is translated as CASSPQTSGRETQYF.

The sample holds one count of this clone. The chain joins TRBV14 to TRBJ2-5; 11 bases are a match to TRBD2. The CDR3 runs 18 residues. J gave up 5 bases and V 0 bases, and 11 bases lay outside the gene matches. The germline gives CDR1 SGHDN, CDR2 FVKESK. CDR3 sequence reads: CASSQESATSGVGETQYF. In DNA form, the CDR3 reads TGTGCCAGCAGCCAAGAATCGGCGACTAGCGGGGTCGGGGAGACCCAGTACTTC.

V gene TRBV30 combines with J gene TRBJ2-2; TRBD2 aligns across 9 bases. The germline V gene has CDR1 GTSNPN and CDR2 SVGIG (reference sequence). CDR3 length: 14 amino acids. V lost 3 bases, J lost 7 bases, and 6 bases stayed unmatched. The chain's CDR3 is CAWRLSGSNGELFF. In DNA, the CDR3 is TGTGCCTGGAGGCTTAGCGGGAGTAACGGGGAGCTGTTTTTT.

The table lists this clone with a few counts. The rearrangement links TRBV7-2 to TRBJ1-6, with D possibly being TRBD1 (6 bases). Trimming pared 5 bases from V and 9 bases from J, leaving 23 bases between. Germline V lookup: CDR1 SGHTA, CDR2 FQGNSA. This CDR3 has 17 residues. The CDR3 coding sequence is TGTGCCAGCAGCCATCCGCCGGGGAGGGGGAGTGGTTCACCCCTCCACTTT. Translating gives CASSHPPGRGSGSPLHF.

The gene calls are TRBV29-1 and TRBJ2-5; 10 bases align to TRBD1. The CDR3 contains 14 residues. V gave up 6 bases and J gave up 0 bases; unmatched junction bases: 4. Germline-derived CDR1 and CDR2 are SQVTM and ANQGSEA. CDR3 in amino acids: CSVWGQGYQETQYF. CDR3 nucleotides: TGCAGCGTGTGGGGACAGGGGTACCAAGAGACCCAGTACTTC.

This clone was picked up a small number of times. The same CDR3 is also encoded by other DNA sequences in this sample. The chain combines TRBV7-2 with TRBJ2-1; 10 bases are a match to TRBD2. The germline CDR1 and CDR2 sequences are SGHTA and FQGNSA. The trim removed 4 bases at V and 3 bases at J, leaving 3 bases unmatched. CDR3 length: 15 amino acids. The CDR3 region has the DNA TGTGCCAGCAGCTCCGGACTAGCGGTCTACAATGAGCAGTTCTTC. It encodes CASSSGLAVYNEQFF.

This clone was detected once. This chain connects TRBV6-1 to TRBJ1-1; weak D call: TRBD1 (6 bases). The germline gives CDR1 MNHNS, CDR2 SASEGT. The CDR3 has 14 amino acids. Trimming shortened V by 7 bases and J by 0 bases, and 12 bases separated the two germline ends. Here the CDR3 reads CASNAQGLNTEAFF. In nucleotides, the CDR3 is TGTGCCAGCAATGCACAGGGTCTGAACACTGAAGCTTTCTTT.

The V and J genes are TRBV5-1 and TRBJ2-7; D gene ambiguous. V lost 5 bases to trimming and J lost 3 bases, with 15 bases between them. The CDR3 covers 14 residues. Germline loops: CDR1 SGHRS, CDR2 YFSETQ. The CDR3 spells CASSPLAESYEQYF. CDR3 sequence (DNA): TGCGCCAGCAGTCCTTTGGCGGAGAGCTACGAGCAGTACTTC.

The chain carries TRBV7-6 and TRBJ2-7; tentative D call: TRBD1 (5 bases). The CDR3 spans 15 residues. Trimming took off 1 base at V and 2 bases at J, with 12 bases between the two ends. Per the germline V gene, CDR1 is SGHVS and CDR2 is FNYEAQ. CDR3 protein: CASSLVLGPPYEQYF. The CDR3 coding sequence is TGTGCCAGCAGCTTAGTTCTGGGGCCGCCCTACGAGCAGTACTTC.

V usage is TRBV2 and J usage is TRBJ2-3, with D unclear. CDR1 is SNHLY, CDR2 FYNNEI, per germline. V was trimmed by 2 bases and J by 0 bases, leaving 15 bases between them. The length of the CDR3 is 17 residues. The CDR3 is CASSERHSAVSTDTQYF. The CDR3 DNA reads as TGTGCCAGCAGTGAAAGGCACAGCGCAGTAAGCACAGATACGCAGTATTTT.

This CDR3 reads CASSFQLNTEAFF. The CDR3 coding sequence is TGCGCCAGCAGCTTTCAACTGAACACTGAAGCTTTCTTT. V gene TRBV5-1 combines with J gene TRBJ1-1; D remains unclear. This CDR3 comprises 13 residues. CDR1 and CDR2 (germline): SGHRS, YFSETQ. With 2 bases removed from V and 0 bases from J, the gap between germline ends came to 5 bases.

The rearrangement links TRBV27 to TRBJ1-3; D is ambiguous. Germline V CDR1 and CDR2: MNHEY, SMNVEV (reference sequence). Trimming left V 2 bases short and J 0 bases short, with 8 bases between. The CDR3 contains 15 residues. The CDR3 reads CASSLGTSSGNTIYF. The CDR3, as DNA: TGTGCCAGCAGTTTAGGCACGAGCTCTGGAAACACCATATATTTT.

Concerning this clone itself: The sample contains more than one DNA sequence encoding this CDR3. The chain uses TRBV5-1 and TRBJ2-7, with 7 bases matching TRBD1. The V and J ends lost 4 bases and 2 bases, in that order; junction bases with no gene match: 9. The germline gives CDR1 SGHRS, CDR2 YFSETQ. The CDR3 totals 15 residues. The CDR3 loop reads CASSLEGDRAYEQYF. CDR3 sequence (DNA): TGCGCCAGCAGCCTGGAAGGGGACAGAGCCTACGAGCAGTACTTC.

The chain is built from TRBV5-8 and TRBJ2-1; 9 nucleotides align to TRBD1. The CDR3 contains 18 residues. The germline V gene encodes CDR1 SGHTS and CDR2 YDEGEE. Trimming cost V 1 base and J 1 base; bases outside gene matches: 9. The DNA for the CDR3 is TGTGCCAGCAGCTTGTCCTCCCCGGGACAGGGATCCTACAATGAGCAGTTCTTC. It encodes CASSLSSPGQGSYNEQFF.

The gene calls are TRBV2 and TRBJ1-5; no definite D call. The CDR3 runs to 13 residues. CDR1 is SNHLY and CDR2 is FYNNEI in the germline V gene. The V end lost 6 bases, the J end lost 4 bases, and 10 bases lay between the germline ends. The CDR3 DNA reads TGTGCCAGCAGGGCGGCAGAAAATCAGCCCCAGCATTTT. Encoded protein: CASRAAENQPQHF.

The chain uses TRBV30 and TRBJ1-2; 7 nucleotides align to TRBD1. The CDR3 runs 13 residues. Germline assignment: CDR1 GTSNPN and CDR2 SVGIG (reference sequence). With V trimmed by 3 bases and J by 7 bases, 8 bases remained unmatched. The CDR3 sequence: CAWSATDRAGYTF. In DNA form, the CDR3 reads TGTGCCTGGAGCGCTACTGACAGGGCTGGCTACACCTTC.

This clone occurred once. The chain joins TRBV5-1 to TRBJ2-7, with D tentatively TRBD2 (5 bases). Between the trimmed V and J ends, which lost 5 bases and 3 bases, there was a span of 15 bases. The CDR3 sequence is 14 residues long. The germline gives CDR1 SGHRS, CDR2 YFSETQ. The CDR3 DNA reads as TGCGCCAGCAGATTGAGGGTCGGGGACTACGAGCAGTACTTC. Encoded protein: CASRLRVGDYEQYF.

The chain is built from TRBV9 and TRBJ1-2, with D perhaps TRBD1 (5 bases). This CDR3 contains 15 residues. The V gene's germline CDR1 is SGDLS and CDR2 YYNGEE. Trimming removed 7 bases from V and 6 bases from J, with 22 bases in between. CDR3 coding DNA: TGTGCCAGCGGGATATCACAGCTGTTAGGGGATGGCTACACCTTC. As protein: CASGISQLLGDGYTF.

The CDR3 nucleotides read TGTGCCTGGAGTGTAAGGGGGACAGGGGAAAGCTCCTATAATTCACCCCTCCACTTT. Translating gives CAWSVRGTGESSYNSPLHF. The chain joins TRBV30 to TRBJ1-6; 10 bases map to TRBD1. Germline loops: CDR1 GTSNPN, CDR2 SVGIG (reference sequence). The CDR3 runs 19 residues. V trimming: 0 bases; J trimming: 0 bases; junction bases outside the gene matches: 8.

This clone was seen only a few times. The chain joins TRBV9 to TRBJ2-2; 8 bases are a match to TRBD2. The CDR3 contains 15 residues. Germline values: CDR1 SGDLS, CDR2 YYNGEE. Trimming removed 3 bases from V and 5 bases from J; junction bases left unmatched: 6. The CDR3 DNA reads as TGTGCCAGCAGCGAGCGGGGGCGAGAGACCGGGGAGCTGTTTTTT. Protein sequence: CASSERGRETGELFF.

The chain joins TRBV29-1 to TRBJ1-3; D is unclear. The CDR3 length is 13 residues. Trimming took 7 bases from V and 0 from J, leaving 10 bases between them. Germline V lookup: CDR1 SQVTM, CDR2 ANQGSEA. The DNA of the CDR3 is TGCAGCGCCAAAACCAACTCTGGAAACACCATATATTTT. It is translated as CSAKTNSGNTIYF.

This sequence joins TRBV11-2 and TRBJ2-3; a possible D gene is TRBD2 (5 bases). Deletions cut 5 bases from V and 0 bases from J, with 12 bases between. CDR3 length: 15 residues. Germline V gives CDR1 SGHAT, CDR2 FQNNGV. CDR3: CASSPLLESTDTQYF. The CDR3 DNA is TGTGCCAGCAGCCCTTTACTAGAAAGCACAGATACGCAGTATTTT.

V is TRBV7-6 and J is TRBJ1-3, with 7 bases lining up with TRBD1. The CDR3 sequence is 14 residues long. Germline CDR1 SGHVS, CDR2 FNYEAQ. Trimming cost V 1 base and J 7 bases; bases outside gene matches: 4. CDR3 loop: CASSLGTTGNTIYF. CDR3 coding DNA: TGTGCCAGCAGCTTAGGAACGACAGGGAACACCATATATTTT.

The chain is built from TRBV30 and TRBJ1-1, with a weak D call TRBD1 (5 bases). The germline V and J ends were trimmed by 6 bases and 1 base, with 12 bases remaining between them. CDR1 and CDR2 from the germline V gene are GTSNPN and SVGIG (reference sequence). The CDR3 loop spans 13 amino acids. CDR3 amino acids: CACPGLTNTEAFF. The CDR3 DNA is TGTGCCTGCCCGGGACTGACGAACACTGAAGCTTTCTTT.

The chain is built from TRBV6-5 and TRBJ2-2; perhaps TRBD2 as D (6 bases). Germline loops: CDR1 MNHEY, CDR2 SVGAGI. V lost 2 bases, J lost 4 bases, and 8 bases lay in between. CDR3 length: 14 amino acids. The CDR3 nucleotides are TGTGCCAGCAGTTACCGGGGGTTCACCGGGGAGCTGTTTTTT. Protein product: CASSYRGFTGELFF.